Presented here are 16 T cell receptor beta chains from one specimen sequenced in a study of T-cell reconstitution after alpha-beta-depleted transplantation in children listed by TCRdb under 2016. Libraries were prepared through PCR. The sequencer listed for this sample is Illumina HiSeq 2500. To normalize quantification of the TCRbeta repertoire, the TCR libraries were built with molecular barcoding that relied on unique molecular identifiers. The public reads were quality trimmed at Q25 with fastp and then assembled into clones with MiXCR by TCRdb, keeping productive beta chains. All rows with the same CDR3 protein become a single entry with the most common DNA and genes. This sample lists about 870,000 distinct CDR3 sequences; less than 20% were detected once. The top ten hold approximately 5% of the sample. Sample treatment or condition, as interpreted from the label and publication: allogeneic hematopoietic cell transplantation with graft depleted of TCRalphabeta T cells and CD19 B cells.

Source: PBMCs, mostly from graft donor cells, taken 360 days after TCRalphabeta/CD19-depleted stem cell transplant. The source is a male patient aged 5 to 17 who had a stem cell transplant for acute lymphoblastic leukemia, so the T cells may come from the graft donor.

This clonotype was counted only a few times. The V and J genes are TRBV7-9 and TRBJ1-3; D is unresolved. V was clipped by 4 bases and J by 0 bases, with 7 bases between them. Germline loops: CDR1 SEHNR, CDR2 FQNEAQ (reference sequence). The CDR3 totals 14 residues. The DNA for the CDR3 is TGTGCCAGCAGCTCCTTGGTCTCTGGAAACACCATATATTTT. It encodes CASSSLVSGNTIYF.

This clonotype appeared a few times. The chain uses TRBV12-3 or TRBV12-4 and TRBJ2-3; D unresolved. V was pared by 7 bases and J by 4 bases, with 12 bases between. This CDR3 has 13 amino acids. The CDR3 loop is CASTPITADTQYF. The CDR3 DNA reads TGTGCCAGCACCCCCATAACCGCAGATACGCAGTATTTT.

This clonotype was found many times. The chain recombines TRBV20-1 with TRBJ2-1; 7 bases are shared with TRBD2. This CDR3 is built from 16 residues. The V gene's germline CDR1 is DFQATT and CDR2 SNEGSKA (reference sequence). The junction had 15 bases not matched to a gene; V was cut back by 6 bases and J by 4 bases. DNA of the CDR3: TGCAGTGCCCCAAAGGCGGGGCTAGCGGTATACAATGAGCAGTTCTTC. It specifies CSAPKAGLAVYNEQFF.

V usage is TRBV7-9 and J usage is TRBJ2-7; 9 bases line up with TRBD1. After removal of 3 bases from V and 6 bases from J, the junction contained 12 bases not matched to a gene. Germline CDR1 is SEHNR and CDR2 is FQNEAQ (reference sequence). The CDR3 consists of 16 residues. The CDR3 protein is CASSFIPGQGQAEQYF. As DNA, the CDR3 is TGTGCCAGCAGCTTCATCCCGGGACAGGGCCAAGCCGAGCAGTACTTC.

Details on this clonotype: No conserved phenylalanine or tryptophan is present at the end of the CDR3, so a read error is the likely explanation. The chain uses TRBV11-3 and TRBJ1-1; D is unclear. The CDR3 has 17 residues. With 1 base removed from V and 0 bases from J, the gap between germline ends came to 15 bases. Germline V CDR1 and CDR2: SGHNT, YENEEA. Written as DNA, the CDR3 is TGTGCCAGCAGCTTAGTTGTTACAGATCTCCTGAACACTGAAGCTTTCTAT. Translated, it gives CASSLVVTDLLNTEAFY.

The chain links TRBV12-3 or TRBV12-4 to TRBJ1-2; D uncertain. The CDR3 has 14 amino acids. Trimming stripped 2 bases from V and 3 bases from J, with 10 bases between. CDR3 loop: CASSLPGRYYGYTF. In DNA, the CDR3 is TGTGCCAGCAGTTTACCGGGCAGATACTATGGCTACACCTTC.

The rearrangement uses TRBV20-1 and TRBJ2-4, with a possible D match to TRBD1 (6 bases). The length of the CDR3 is 16 residues. Trimming stripped 3 bases from V and 0 bases from J, with 15 bases between. Per the germline V gene, CDR1 is DFQATT and CDR2 is SNEGSKA (reference sequence). This chain's CDR3 is CSARSSRGQAKNIQYF. The CDR3 DNA reads as TGCAGTGCTAGGTCTAGCAGGGGCCAAGCCAAAAACATTCAGTACTTC.

This clonotype was seen only a few times. V and J are TRBV12-5 and TRBJ2-5, with D possibly matching TRBD2 (5 bases). With 3 bases removed from V and 5 bases from J, the gap between germline ends came to 16 bases. Germline V gene lookup returns CDR1 LGHNT and CDR2 FRNRAP. The CDR3 extends over 15 amino acids. CDR3 coding DNA: TGTGCTAGTGGTTTTCGGCGGGCCGCGTGGGAGACCCAGTACTTC. Its protein product is CASGFRRAAWETQYF.

This clonotype has only a few counts. The gene calls are TRBV29-1 and TRBJ1-4; 8 nucleotides align to TRBD1. The CDR3 is made up of 16 amino acids. V was pared by 4 bases and J by 3 bases, with 10 bases of the junction left unmatched. Germline V gene data show CDR1 as SQVTM and CDR2 as ANQGSEA. Written as DNA, the CDR3 is TGCAGCGTTGCGGGTGACAGGGGAGCGTCTAATGAAAAACTGTTTTTT. Protein sequence: CSVAGDRGASNEKLFF.

V usage is TRBV6-2 or TRBV6-3 and J usage is TRBJ2-3; 9 nucleotides match TRBD1. With V trimmed by 5 bases and J by 3 bases, 6 bases remained unmatched. Germline-derived CDR1 and CDR2 are MNHEY and SVGEGT. CDR3 size: 15 residues. CDR3 amino acids: CASSPTGGRTDTQYF. The CDR3 nucleotides read TGTGCCAGCAGTCCAACAGGGGGCCGAACAGATACGCAGTATTTT.

Many counts were recorded for this clonotype. This chain links TRBV20-1 with TRBJ1-1; D unresolved. This CDR3 contains 11 residues. The ends were cut back, 2 bases at V and 1 base at J, with 2 bases in the middle. From germline, CDR1 is DFQATT and CDR2 SNEGSKA (reference sequence). The CDR3 DNA is TGCAGTGCTAGAAAGAACACTGAAGCTTTCTTT. It yields the protein CSARKNTEAFF.

The V and J genes are TRBV20-1 and TRBJ1-6; 8 bases line up with TRBD1. Losses at the gene ends were 0 bases for V and 7 bases for J; bases not matched to a gene: 11. The CDR3 length is 17 residues. Germline CDR1 is DFQATT and CDR2 is SNEGSKA (reference sequence). The CDR3 sequence: CSARDPTVDRGNSPLHF. In DNA, the CDR3 is TGCAGTGCTAGAGATCCTACCGTCGACAGGGGCAATTCACCCCTCCACTTT.

This clonotype was seen a handful of times. The V call is TRBV20-1, the J call TRBJ2-2; the D is unclear. This CDR3 contains 13 residues. V lost 4 bases and J 2 bases, leaving 8 bases between the germline ends. Per the germline V gene, CDR1 is DFQATT and CDR2 is SNEGSKA (reference sequence). CDR3 region: CSAKRLNTGELFF. Here the CDR3 DNA reads TGCAGTGCTAAAAGACTTAACACCGGGGAGCTGTTTTTT.

In DNA, the CDR3 is TGCGCCAGCAGCTCAATTTTAGGAGCGGGAGATGACACCGGGGAGCTGTTTTTT. Amino acids: CASSSILGAGDDTGELFF. The chain combines TRBV5-1 with TRBJ2-2; 8 positions match TRBD2. Germline loops: CDR1 SGHRS, CDR2 YFSETQ. Trimming took 3 bases from V and 3 from J; bases not matched to a gene: 13. The CDR3 spans 18 residues.

This clonotype appeared a few times. The chain links TRBV7-9 to TRBJ1-1; the match to TRBD1 covers 8 bases. V shed 5 bases and J 2 bases; nucleotides not matched to a gene: 10. The V gene's germline CDR1 is SEHNR and CDR2 FQNEAQ (reference sequence). This CDR3 comprises 16 residues. The DNA of the CDR3 is TGTGCCAGCAGCGCCTCATGGACAGGGTCTAACACTGAAGCTTTCTTT. Translation gives CASSASWTGSNTEAFF.

This chain links TRBV20-1 with TRBJ1-5; no firm D call. Germline V gene sequence: CDR1 DFQATT, CDR2 SNEGSKA (reference sequence). With 3 bases removed from V and 7 bases from J, the gap between germline ends came to 10 bases. This CDR3 comprises 12 residues. CDR3 sequence: CSASITEQPQHF. In nucleotides, the CDR3 is TGCAGTGCTAGTATCACAGAACAGCCCCAGCATTTT.